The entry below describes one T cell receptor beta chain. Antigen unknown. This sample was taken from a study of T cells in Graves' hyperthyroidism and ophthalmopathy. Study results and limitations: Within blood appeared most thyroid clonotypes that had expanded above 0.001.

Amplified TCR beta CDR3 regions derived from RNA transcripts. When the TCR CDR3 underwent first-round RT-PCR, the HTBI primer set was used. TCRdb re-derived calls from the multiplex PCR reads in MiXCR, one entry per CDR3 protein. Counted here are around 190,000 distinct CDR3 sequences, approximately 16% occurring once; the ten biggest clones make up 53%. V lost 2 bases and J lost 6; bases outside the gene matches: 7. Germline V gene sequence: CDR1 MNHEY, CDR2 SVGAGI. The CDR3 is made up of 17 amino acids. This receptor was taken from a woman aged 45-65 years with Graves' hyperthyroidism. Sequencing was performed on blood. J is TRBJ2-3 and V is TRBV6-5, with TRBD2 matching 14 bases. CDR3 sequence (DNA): TGTGCCAGCAGTTACGGAGGGACTAGCGGGAGTGGTGATACGCAGTATTTT. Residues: CASSYGGTSGSGDTQYF.